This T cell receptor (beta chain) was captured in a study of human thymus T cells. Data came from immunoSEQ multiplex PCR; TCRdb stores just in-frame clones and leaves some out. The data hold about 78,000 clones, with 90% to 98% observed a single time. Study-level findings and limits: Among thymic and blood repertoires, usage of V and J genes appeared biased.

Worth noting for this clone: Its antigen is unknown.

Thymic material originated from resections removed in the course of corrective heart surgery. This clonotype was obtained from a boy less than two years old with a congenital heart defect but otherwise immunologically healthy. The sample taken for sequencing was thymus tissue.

The CDR3, as DNA: TGTGCCAGCAGTCCGCGGGGACAGGGGATCTATGGCTACACCTTC. Amino acids: CASSPRGQGIYGYTF. V gene TRBV27 combines with J gene TRBJ1-2; 10 positions agree with TRBD1. Losses at the gene ends were 5 bases for V and 4 bases for J; bases not matched to a gene: 7. CDR1 and CDR2 (germline): MNHEY, SMNVEV (reference sequence). The CDR3 extends over 15 amino acids.